This TCR beta chain was sequenced during a study of blood T cell repertoires in COVID-19. Across the study: Acute and convalescent COVID-19 samples came from the United States, Italy and Spain. The analysed material was cDNA or gDNA that came from T cells, B-cell-depleted T cells, or PBMCs.

V was clipped by 4 bases and J by 1 base; unmatched bases: 5. Germline lookup yields CDR1 SGHNT and CDR2 YYREEE (reference sequence). The CDR3 contains 15 residues. In the source study's methods: Cell counts per sample came from amplifying reference gene primers. Here immunoSEQ multiplex PCR was the method, and the copy in TCRdb shows in-frame clones only, minus some. Clone size and V and J calls were adopted from that table, with D and trimming inferred from the DNA. This table has 500,000 to 600,000 clones, 85% to 90% appearing once. The rearrangement uses TRBV5-4 and TRBJ1-2, with TRBD1 identical over 9 bases. This sequence was found in a woman in her 50s with COVID-19, enrolled during active disease. Material: peripheral blood. The CDR3 sequence: CASSKTGGYNYGYTF. The CDR3 region has the DNA TGTGCCAGCAGCAAGACAGGGGGATATAACTATGGCTACACCTTC. The full variable domain, its missing parts supplied by reference TRBV5-4 and TRBJ1-2, is ETGVTQSPTHLIKTRGQQVTLRCSSQSGHNTVSWYQQALGQGPQFIFQYYREEENGRGNFPPRFSGLQFPNYSSELNVNALELDDSALYLCASSKTGGYNYGYTFGSGTRLTVV.